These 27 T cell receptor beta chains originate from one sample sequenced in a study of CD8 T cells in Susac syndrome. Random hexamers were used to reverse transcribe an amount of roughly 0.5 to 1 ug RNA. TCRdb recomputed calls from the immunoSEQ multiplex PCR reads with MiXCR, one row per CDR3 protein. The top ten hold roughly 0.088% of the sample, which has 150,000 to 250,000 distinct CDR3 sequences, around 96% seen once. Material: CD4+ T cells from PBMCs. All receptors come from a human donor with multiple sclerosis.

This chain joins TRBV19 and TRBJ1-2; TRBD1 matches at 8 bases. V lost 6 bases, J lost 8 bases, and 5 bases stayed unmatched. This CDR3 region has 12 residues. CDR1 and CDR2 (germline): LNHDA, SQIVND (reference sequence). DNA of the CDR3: TGTGCCAGTAGGGACAGGGAGAGAGGCTACACCTTC. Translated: CASRDRERGYTF.

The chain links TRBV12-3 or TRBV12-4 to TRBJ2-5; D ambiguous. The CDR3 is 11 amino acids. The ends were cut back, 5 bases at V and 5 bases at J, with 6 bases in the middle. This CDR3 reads CASSGRETQYF. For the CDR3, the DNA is TGTGCCAGCAGTGGTCGGGAGACCCAGTACTTC.

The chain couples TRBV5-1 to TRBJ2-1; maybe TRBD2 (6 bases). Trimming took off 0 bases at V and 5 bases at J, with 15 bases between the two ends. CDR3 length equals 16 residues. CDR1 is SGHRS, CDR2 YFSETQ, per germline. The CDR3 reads CASSLARELLNNEQFF. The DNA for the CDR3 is TGCGCCAGCAGCTTGGCGCGGGAACTCCTAAACAATGAGCAGTTCTTC.

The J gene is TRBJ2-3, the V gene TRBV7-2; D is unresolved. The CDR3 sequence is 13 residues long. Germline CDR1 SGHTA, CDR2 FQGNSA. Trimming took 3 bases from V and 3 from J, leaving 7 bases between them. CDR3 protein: CASSFMVTDTQYF. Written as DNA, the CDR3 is TGTGCCAGCAGCTTTATGGTGACAGATACGCAGTATTTT.

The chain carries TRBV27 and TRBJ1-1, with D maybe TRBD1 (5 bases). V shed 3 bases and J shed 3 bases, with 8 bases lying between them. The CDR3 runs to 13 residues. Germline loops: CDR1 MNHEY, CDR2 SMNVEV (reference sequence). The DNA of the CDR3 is TGTGCCAGCAGTTTCGGAGGGGACACTGAAGCTTTCTTT. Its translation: CASSFGGDTEAFF.

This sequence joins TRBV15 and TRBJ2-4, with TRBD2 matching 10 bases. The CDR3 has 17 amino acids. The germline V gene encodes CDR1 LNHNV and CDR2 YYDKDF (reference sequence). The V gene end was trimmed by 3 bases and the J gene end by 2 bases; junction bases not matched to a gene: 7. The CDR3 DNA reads TGTGCCACCAGCAGTACTCTAGCGGGAGATTCCAAAAACATTCAGTACTTC. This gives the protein CATSSTLAGDSKNIQYF.

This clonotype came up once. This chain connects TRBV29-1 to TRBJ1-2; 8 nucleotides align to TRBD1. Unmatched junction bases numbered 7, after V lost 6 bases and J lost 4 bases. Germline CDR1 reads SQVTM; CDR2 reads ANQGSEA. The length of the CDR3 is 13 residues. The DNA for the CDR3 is TGCAGCGTAAGACAGGGGACAAGCTATGGCTACACCTTC. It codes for CSVRQGTSYGYTF.

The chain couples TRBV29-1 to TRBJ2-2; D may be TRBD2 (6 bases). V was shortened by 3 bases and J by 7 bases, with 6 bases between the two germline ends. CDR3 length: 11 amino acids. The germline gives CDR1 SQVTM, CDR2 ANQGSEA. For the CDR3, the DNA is TGCAGCGTTGAGGGGGGCGGGGAGCTGTTTTTT. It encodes CSVEGGGELFF.

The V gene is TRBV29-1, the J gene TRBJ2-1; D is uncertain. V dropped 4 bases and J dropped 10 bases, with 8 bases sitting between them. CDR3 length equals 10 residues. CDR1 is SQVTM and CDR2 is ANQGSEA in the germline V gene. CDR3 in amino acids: CSVVMGEQFF. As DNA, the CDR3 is TGCAGCGTTGTAATGGGGGAGCAGTTCTTC.

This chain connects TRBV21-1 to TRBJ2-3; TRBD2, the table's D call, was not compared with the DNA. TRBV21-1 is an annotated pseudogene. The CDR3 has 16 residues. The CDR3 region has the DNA TGTGCCAGCAGCAAAGGCGGGCAGTGTAGCACAGATACGCAGTATTTT. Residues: CASSKGGQCSTDTQYF.

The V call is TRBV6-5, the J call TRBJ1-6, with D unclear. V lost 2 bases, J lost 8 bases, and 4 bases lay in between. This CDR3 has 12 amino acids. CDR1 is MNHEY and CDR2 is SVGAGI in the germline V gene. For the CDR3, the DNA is TGTGCCAGCAGTTACATCGATTCACCCCTCCACTTT. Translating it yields CASSYIDSPLHF.

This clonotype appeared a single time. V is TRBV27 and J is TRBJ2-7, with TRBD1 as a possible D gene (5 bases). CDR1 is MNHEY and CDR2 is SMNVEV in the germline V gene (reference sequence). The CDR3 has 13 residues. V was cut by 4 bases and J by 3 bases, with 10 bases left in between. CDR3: CASSSTVHYEQYF. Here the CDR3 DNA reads TGTGCCAGCAGTTCGACAGTGCACTACGAGCAGTACTTC.

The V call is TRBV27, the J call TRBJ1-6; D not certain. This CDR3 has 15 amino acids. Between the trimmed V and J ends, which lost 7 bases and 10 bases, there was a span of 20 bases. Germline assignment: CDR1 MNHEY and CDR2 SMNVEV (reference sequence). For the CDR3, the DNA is TGTGCCAGCAAGTTCCGGGGAGAGCGGTACTCACCCCTCCACTTT. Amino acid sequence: CASKFRGERYSPLHF.

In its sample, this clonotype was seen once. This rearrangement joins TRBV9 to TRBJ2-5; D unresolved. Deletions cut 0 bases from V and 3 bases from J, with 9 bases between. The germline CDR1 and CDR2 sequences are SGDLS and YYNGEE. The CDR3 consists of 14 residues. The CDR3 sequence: CASSVAGYKETQYF. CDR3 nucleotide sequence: TGTGCCAGCAGCGTAGCAGGTTACAAAGAGACCCAGTACTTC. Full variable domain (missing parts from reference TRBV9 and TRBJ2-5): DSGVTQTPKHLITATGQRVTLRCSPRSGDLSVYWYQQSLDQGLQFLIQYYNGEERAKGNILERFSAQQFPDLHSELNLSSLELGDSALYFCASSVAGYKETQYFGPGTRLLVL.

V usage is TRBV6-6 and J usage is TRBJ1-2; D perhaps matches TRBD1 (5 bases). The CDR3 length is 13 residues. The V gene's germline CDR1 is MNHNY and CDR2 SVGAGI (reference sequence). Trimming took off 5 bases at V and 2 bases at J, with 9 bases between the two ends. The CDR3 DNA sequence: TGTGCCAGCAGTACAGGCCGGAACTATGGCTACACCTTC. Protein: CASSTGRNYGYTF.

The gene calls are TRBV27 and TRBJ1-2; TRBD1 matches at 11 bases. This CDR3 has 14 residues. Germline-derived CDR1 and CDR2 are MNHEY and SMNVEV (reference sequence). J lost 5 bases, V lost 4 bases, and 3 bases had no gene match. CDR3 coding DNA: TGTGCCAGCAGTTACGGGACAGGGGGTTATGGCTACACCTTC. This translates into CASSYGTGGYGYTF.

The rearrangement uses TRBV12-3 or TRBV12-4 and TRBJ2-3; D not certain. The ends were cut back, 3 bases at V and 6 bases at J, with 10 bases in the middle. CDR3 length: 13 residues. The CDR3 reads CASSFGLVDTQYF. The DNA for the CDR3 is TGTGCCAGCAGTTTTGGTCTAGTGGATACGCAGTATTTT.

The CDR3 DNA is TGTGCCAGCAGCCTCCACAGGGGGCGCCGAACTGAAGCTTTCTTT. It yields the protein CASSLHRGRRTEAFF. This chain uses TRBV3-1 with TRBJ1-1; TRBD1 matches at 9 bases. Unmatched junction bases numbered 8, after V lost 4 bases and J lost 5 bases. The germline V gene has CDR1 LGHDT and CDR2 YNNKEL (reference sequence). The length of the CDR3 is 15 residues.

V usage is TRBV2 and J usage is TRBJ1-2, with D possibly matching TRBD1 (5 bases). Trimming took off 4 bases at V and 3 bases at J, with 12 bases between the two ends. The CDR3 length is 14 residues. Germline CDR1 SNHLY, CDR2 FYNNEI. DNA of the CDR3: TGTGCCAGCAGTGGGGAGGGGCAATACTATGGCTACACCTTC. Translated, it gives CASSGEGQYYGYTF.

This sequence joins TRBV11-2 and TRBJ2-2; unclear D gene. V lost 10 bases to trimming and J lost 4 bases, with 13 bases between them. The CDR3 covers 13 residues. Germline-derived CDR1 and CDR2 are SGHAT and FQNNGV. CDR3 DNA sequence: TGTGCCACCAGACCAGTTTCCACCGGGGAGCTGTTTTTT. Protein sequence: CATRPVSTGELFF.

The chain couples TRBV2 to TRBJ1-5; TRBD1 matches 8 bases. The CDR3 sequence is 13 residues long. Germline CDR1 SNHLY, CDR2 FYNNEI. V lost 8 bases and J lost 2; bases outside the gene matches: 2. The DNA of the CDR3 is TGTGCCAGCGAGGGACAGGGCAATCAGCCCCAGCATTTT. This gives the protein CASEGQGNQPQHF.

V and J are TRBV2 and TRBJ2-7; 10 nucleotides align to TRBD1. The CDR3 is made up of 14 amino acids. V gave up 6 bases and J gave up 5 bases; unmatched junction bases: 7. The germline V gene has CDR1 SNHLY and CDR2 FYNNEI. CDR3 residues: CASSLDRGRNEQYF. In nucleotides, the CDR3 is TGTGCCAGCAGCTTAGACAGGGGGCGTAACGAGCAGTACTTC.

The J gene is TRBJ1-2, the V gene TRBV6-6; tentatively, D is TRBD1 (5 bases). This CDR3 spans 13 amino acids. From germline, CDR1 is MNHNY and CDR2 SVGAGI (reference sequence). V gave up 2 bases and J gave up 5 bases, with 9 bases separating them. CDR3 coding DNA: TGTGCCAGCAGTTACGGCGGGGGGTATGGCTACACCTTC. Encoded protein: CASSYGGGYGYTF.

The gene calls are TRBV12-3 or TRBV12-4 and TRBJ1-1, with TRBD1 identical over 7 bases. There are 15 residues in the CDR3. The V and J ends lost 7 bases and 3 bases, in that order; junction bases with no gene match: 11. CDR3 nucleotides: TGTGCCAGCACCGAAGGGGGCGAACGCTACACTGAAGCTTTCTTT. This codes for CASTEGGERYTEAFF.

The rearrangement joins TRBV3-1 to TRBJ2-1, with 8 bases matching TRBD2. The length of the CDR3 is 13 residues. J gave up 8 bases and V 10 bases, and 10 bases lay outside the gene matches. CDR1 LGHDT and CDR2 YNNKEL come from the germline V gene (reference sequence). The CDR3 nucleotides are TGTGCCACCCGGCCCGGGGGGGCGGATGAGCAGTTCTTC. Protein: CATRPGGADEQFF.

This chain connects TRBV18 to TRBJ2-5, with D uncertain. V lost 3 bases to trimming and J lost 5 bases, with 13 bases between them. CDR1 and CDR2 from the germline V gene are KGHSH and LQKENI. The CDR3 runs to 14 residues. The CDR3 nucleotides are TGTGCCAGCTCACCGGAACAGTTAAAGGAGACCCAGTACTTC. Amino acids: CASSPEQLKETQYF.

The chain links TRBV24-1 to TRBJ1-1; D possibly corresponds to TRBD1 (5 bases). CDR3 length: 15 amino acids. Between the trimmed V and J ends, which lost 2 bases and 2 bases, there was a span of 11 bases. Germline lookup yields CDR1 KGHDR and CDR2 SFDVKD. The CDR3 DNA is TGTGCCACCAGTGATTCGCAGACAGATAACACTGAAGCTTTCTTT. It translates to CATSDSQTDNTEAFF.